Presented here are 13 T cell receptor beta chains from one specimen sequenced in a study of T cell repertoires in cytomegalovirus infection. TCRdb re-called the reads through MiXCR, storing one row per CDR3 protein. The sample records over 450,000 distinct CDR3 sequences, around 11% being singletons. Sequences were obtained from PBMCs. The receptors shown here come from a human donor in good health (CMV status not recorded). Some clones in this sample may be carry-over from other donors' samples.

This clonotype was seen at least ten times. The rearrangement uses TRBV6-1 and TRBJ2-4; D gene uncertain. Germline CDR1 is MNHNS and CDR2 is SASEGT. The CDR3 length is 15 residues. V was cut by 4 bases and J by 5 bases, with 15 bases left in between. CDR3 in DNA: TGTGCCAGCAGTGCCCGTCCGCCAGGAGAAAACATTCAGTACTTC. It is translated as CASSARPPGENIQYF.

At least ten counts were recorded for this clonotype. V usage is TRBV11-2 and J usage is TRBJ2-3, with 11 bases that match TRBD1. The CDR3 is 14 amino acids. With 5 bases clipped from V and 4 bases from J, the junction kept 2 bases outside the gene matches. The germline CDR1 and CDR2 sequences are SGHAT and FQNNGV. CDR3 nucleotides: TGTGCCAGCAGCATGGACAGGGGGCCAGATACGCAGTATTTT. Translation gives CASSMDRGPDTQYF. Together with reference TRBV11-2 and TRBJ2-3, the CDR3 gives the full variable domain: EAGVAQSPRYKIIEKRQSVAFWCNPISGHATLYWYQQILGQGPKLLIQFQNNGVVDDSQLPKDRFSAERLKGVDSTLKIQPAKLEDSAVYLCASSMDRGPDTQYFGPGTRLTVL.

This clonotype has ten or more counts. The chain recombines TRBV7-6 with TRBJ1-4; no clear D gene. The CDR3 length is 15 residues. Trimming removed 5 bases at V and 5 bases at J, with 15 bases between. Germline CDR1 is SGHVS and CDR2 is FNYEAQ. This CDR3 reads CASSRAASQNEKLFF. The CDR3 nucleotides are TGTGCCAGCAGCCGTGCCGCCAGTCAAAATGAAAAACTGTTTTTT.

This clonotype was found once. This chain links TRBV20-1 with TRBJ2-3; possible D gene TRBD1, 5 bases. The CDR3 extends over 11 amino acids. CDR1 and CDR2 from the germline V gene are DFQATT and SNEGSKA (reference sequence). With 3 bases removed from V and 10 bases from J, the gap between germline ends came to 11 bases. The CDR3 loop reads CSASRQGAQYF. CDR3 DNA sequence: TGCAGTGCTAGTCGCCAGGGCGCGCAGTATTTT.

The sample holds many counts of this clonotype. The rearrangement joins TRBV7-6 to TRBJ2-4, with TRBD1 identical over 7 bases. The CDR3 totals 13 residues. The V segment lost 3 bases and the J segment 6 bases; nucleotides outside the gene matches: 2. Germline V gene data show CDR1 as SGHVS and CDR2 as FNYEAQ. CDR3 region: CASSLSGGNIQYF. CDR3 nucleotides: TGTGCCAGCAGCTTGTCAGGGGGAAACATTCAGTACTTC. Variable domain in full (rest from reference TRBV7-6 and TRBJ2-4): GAGVSQSPRYKVTKRGQDVALRCDPISGHVSLYWYRQALGQGPEFLTYFNYEAQQDKSGLPNDRFSAERPEGSISTLTIQRTEQRDSAMYRCASSLSGGNIQYFGAGTRLSVL.

This clonotype was counted at least ten times. The chain uses TRBV28 and TRBJ1-2, with D maybe TRBD1 (5 bases). The V gene's germline CDR1 is MDHEN and CDR2 SYDVKM. Trimming stripped 6 bases from V and 0 bases from J, with 11 bases between. CDR3 length: 14 amino acids. As DNA, the CDR3 is TGTGCCAGCAGCCGAAGACAGACTAACTATGGCTACACCTTC. The encoded protein is CASSRRQTNYGYTF.

This clonotype was recorded at least ten times. Here the CDR3 DNA reads TGTGCCAGCAGTTTAGTAACAGGGGGCGAGTATGGCTACACCTTC. Its translation is CASSLVTGGEYGYTF. The genes are TRBV27 and TRBJ1-2; 9 bases are shared with TRBD1. The ends lost 2 bases at V and 5 bases at J; junction bases unmatched: 6. The germline gives CDR1 MNHEY, CDR2 SMNVEV (reference sequence). The CDR3 loop spans 15 amino acids.

This clonotype has at least ten counts. The chain employs TRBV4-1 and TRBJ2-5, with a tentative D call TRBD2 (6 bases). This CDR3 contains 13 residues. Germline values: CDR1 MGHRA, CDR2 YSYEKL. V dropped 5 bases and J dropped 1 base, with 8 bases sitting between them. CDR3 loop: CASSFSGQETQYF. CDR3 DNA sequence: TGCGCCAGCAGCTTTAGCGGCCAAGAGACCCAGTACTTC.

Many counts were recorded for this clonotype. The CDR3 sequence: CASSNPRDRTTYEQYF. The CDR3 nucleotides read TGTGCCAGCAGCAATCCTAGGGACAGGACAACATACGAGCAGTACTTC. The chain recombines TRBV7-6 with TRBJ2-7; 8 nucleotides agree with TRBD1. With 5 bases clipped from V and 4 bases from J, the junction kept 13 bases outside the gene matches. In germline, CDR1 is SGHVS, CDR2 FNYEAQ. The CDR3 covers 16 residues.

There are many counts of this clonotype. The rearrangement links TRBV4-2 to TRBJ2-1; D unresolved. Germline CDR1 is LGHNA and CDR2 is YNFKEQ. V gave up 3 bases and J gave up 2 bases, with 8 bases separating them. CDR3 length equals 14 residues. Here the CDR3 DNA reads TGTGCCAGCAGCCAGGAGAGGACCTACAATGAGCAGTTCTTC. Residues: CASSQERTYNEQFF.

This clonotype turned up a few times. V gene TRBV9 combines with J gene TRBJ2-3, with a possible D match to TRBD1 (5 bases). The V end was cut by 2 bases, the J end by 10 bases, with 8 bases between. This CDR3 comprises 11 residues. Per germline, CDR1 SGDLS and CDR2 YYNGEE. CDR3 loop: CASSVQGAQYF. The CDR3 bases are TGTGCCAGCAGCGTCCAGGGTGCGCAGTATTTT.

The CDR3 DNA sequence: TGCAGCGTTGAAGACCCGGGGAGCTACGAGCAGTACTTC. Its translation: CSVEDPGSYEQYF. V gene TRBV29-1 combines with J gene TRBJ2-7, with a tentative D call TRBD2 (5 bases). CDR3 length: 13 amino acids. Germline assignment: CDR1 SQVTM and CDR2 ANQGSEA. The V and J ends lost 0 bases and 3 bases respectively, with 9 bases between them.

This chain connects TRBV29-1 to TRBJ1-1; 9 positions agree with TRBD1. V dropped 2 bases and J dropped 1; count of bases not matched to a gene: 11. The germline V gene has CDR1 SQVTM and CDR2 ANQGSEA. CDR3 length equals 17 residues. CDR3 sequence: CSVEYRRQGVANTEAFF. The CDR3 bases are TGCAGCGTTGAATATCGAAGACAGGGGGTGGCGAACACTGAAGCTTTCTTT.